Listed below are T cell receptor beta chains from one sample, sequenced in a study of cytomegalovirus exposure and HLA in healthy donors. The data were produced by immunoSEQ multiplex PCR, yet TCRdb's version contains in-frame clones alone and is incomplete. The sample lists around 300,000 clones, around 90% occurring once. Sequencing input: PBMCs. The receptor source for this set is a man aged 30 to 39 in good health and CMV-seronegative. Each CDR3 is given with its conserved first and last residue. Fields, in order: V gene, clone size, J gene, D gene, CDR3 DNA, CDR3 protein. A D gene is named only where the DNA matches it firmly. Only part of the rows carry a size: once, few, many, or a class if the clone is expanded.

TRBV4-1,.,TRBJ2-7,.,TGCGCCAGCAGCCAAGAGGTTTCCGTGAGCTCCTACGAGCAGTACTTC,CASSQEVSVSSYEQYF
TRBV7-8,.,TRBJ2-1,TRBD2,TGTGCCAGCAGCTTCAGAGCCGGGACTACAGGCTCCTACAATGAGCAGTTCTTC,CASSFRAGTTGSYNEQFF
TRBV2,.,TRBJ2-5,.,TGTGCCAGCAGTGAAGCACAGCTCCAAGAGACCCAGTACTTC,CASSEAQLQETQYF
TRBV11-2,.,TRBJ1-5,TRBD1,TGTGCCAGCAGCTCCGGGACAGTCAATCAGCCCCAGCATTTT,CASSSGTVNQPQHF
TRBV7-2,.,TRBJ1-5,TRBD1,TGTGCCAGCAGCCCCGGGGGACAGGGCTTTCAGCCCCAGCATTTT,CASSPGGQGFQPQHF
TRBV11-2,.,TRBJ2-1,.,TGTGCCAGCAGCTCTTCCACTAGAAATGAGCAGTTCTTC,CASSSSTRNEQFF
TRBV9,.,TRBJ2-1,TRBD1,TGTGCCAGCAGCACGACAGGGGTTGGGAATGAGCAGTTCTTC,CASSTTGVGNEQFF
TRBV5-1,.,TRBJ1-6,TRBD1,TGCGCCAGCAGCGCGCGACAGGGACTGAATTCACCCCTCCACTTT,CASSARQGLNSPLHF
TRBV28,.,TRBJ1-2,.,TGTGCCAGCAGTTTAGGGGGGGCATTTGGCTACACCTTC,CASSLGGAFGYTF
TRBV29-1,.,TRBJ2-5,.,TGCAGCGTTCGGATTGGTTGGCGGGGCGGGCAAGAGACCCAGTACTTC,CSVRIGWRGGQETQYF
TRBV14,.,TRBJ1-6,.,TGTGCCAGCAGCCGCCTACAGGTCTCCTATAATTCACCCCTCCACTTT,CASSRLQVSYNSPLHF
TRBV30,.,TRBJ1-5,.,TGTGCCTGGAGTGGGCAGGTGAACCAGCCCCAGCATTTT,CAWSGQVNQPQHF
TRBV6-6,.,TRBJ2-1,TRBD2,TGTGCCAGCAGTTACTTCGGGGGGGCCAGGAATGAGCAGTTCTTC,CASSYFGGARNEQFF
TRBV7-9,.,TRBJ2-3,TRBD2,TGTGCCAGCAGCCTGTGGACTAGCGGGGGGACAGATACGCAGTATTTT,CASSLWTSGGTDTQYF
TRBV13,.,TRBJ2-1,.,TGTGCCAGCAGCTCCCTGAATGAGCAGTTCTTC,CASSSLNEQFF
TRBV5-8,once,TRBJ1-5,.,TGTGCCAGCAACCTTCAGGGCATTTGGCCCCAGCATTTT,CASNLQGIWPQHF
TRBV7-2,.,TRBJ2-7,.,TGTGCCAGCAGCTTTTCCCGAACGGGTCTTTACGAGCAGTACTTC,CASSFSRTGLYEQYF
TRBV19,.,TRBJ1-1,.,TGTGCCAGTAGTATGATTCGTGTGGGCAACACTGAAGCTTTCTTT,CASSMIRVGNTEAFF
TRBV6-5,.,TRBJ1-2,TRBD1,TGTGCCAGCCACAGGGGGCAGACTGGTGGCTACACCTTC,CASHRGQTGGYTF
TRBV5-8,.,TRBJ2-7,.,TGTGCCAGCAGCCCTACCCAAAGCTCCTACGAGCAGTACTTC,CASSPTQSSYEQYF